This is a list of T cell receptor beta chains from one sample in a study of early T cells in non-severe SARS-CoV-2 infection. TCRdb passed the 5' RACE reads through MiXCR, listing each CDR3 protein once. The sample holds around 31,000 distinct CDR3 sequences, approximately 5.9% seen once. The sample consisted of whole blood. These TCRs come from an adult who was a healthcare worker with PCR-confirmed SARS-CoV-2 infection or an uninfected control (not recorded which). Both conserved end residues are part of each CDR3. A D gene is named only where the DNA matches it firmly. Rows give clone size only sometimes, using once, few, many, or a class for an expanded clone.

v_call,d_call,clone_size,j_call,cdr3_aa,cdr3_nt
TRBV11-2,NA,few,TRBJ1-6,CASSLRQNGSPLHF,TGTGCCAGCAGCTTAAGGCAAAATGGTTCACCCCTCCACTTT
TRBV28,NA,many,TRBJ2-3,CASSAVMRGGDTQYF,TGTGCCAGCTCCGCGGTTATGAGGGGGGGAGATACGCAGTATTTT
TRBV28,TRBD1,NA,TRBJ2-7,CASRPPPGQGGEQYF,TGTGCCAGCAGACCCCCCCCCGGACAGGGGGGAGAGCAGTACTTC
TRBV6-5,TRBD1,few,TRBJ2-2,CASSYGTENTGELFF,TGTGCCAGCAGTTACGGGACAGAAAACACCGGGGAGCTGTTTTTT
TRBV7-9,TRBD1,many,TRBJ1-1,CASSRNMGQTNTEAFF,TGTGCCAGCAGCCGAAATATGGGACAGACCAACACTGAAGCTTTCTTT
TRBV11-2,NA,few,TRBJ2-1,CASSLADTSNEQFF,TGTGCCAGCAGCTTAGCGGACACCTCCAATGAGCAGTTCTTC
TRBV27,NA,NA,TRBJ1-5,CASSLRGDNSNQPQHF,TGTGCCAGCAGTTTACGAGGGGATAATAGCAATCAGCCCCAGCATTTT
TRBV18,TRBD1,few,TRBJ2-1,CASSPGDRTYNEQFF,TGTGCCAGCTCACCCGGGGACAGGACCTACAATGAGCAGTTCTTC
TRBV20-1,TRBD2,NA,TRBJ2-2,CSARDRGDTGELFF,TGCAGTGCTAGGGATCGGGGGGACACCGGGGAGCTGTTTTTT
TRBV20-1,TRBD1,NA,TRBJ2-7,CSARAVTGGHEQYF,TGCAGTGCTAGAGCGGTGACAGGGGGTCACGAGCAGTACTTC
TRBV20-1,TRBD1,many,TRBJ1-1,CSARQGAGNTEAFF,TGCAGTGCTAGACAGGGGGCGGGGAACACTGAAGCTTTCTTT
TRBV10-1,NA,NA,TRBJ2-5,CASSKGGETQYF,TGCGCCAGCAGTAAGGGGGGAGAGACCCAGTACTTC
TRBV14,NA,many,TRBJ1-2,CASSFFGAGTYGYTF,TGTGCCAGCAGCTTCTTCGGCGCAGGGACCTATGGCTACACCTTC
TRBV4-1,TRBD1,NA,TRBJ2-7,CASSQGQGAGEQYF,TGCGCCAGCAGCCAAGGACAGGGGGCTGGGGAGCAGTACTTC
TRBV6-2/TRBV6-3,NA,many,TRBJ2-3,CASTYTDTQYF,TGTGCCAGCACTTACACAGATACGCAGTATTTT
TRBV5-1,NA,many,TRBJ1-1,CASSLGLDHRREAFF,TGCGCCAGCAGCTTGGGCCTGGACCACCGGCGGGAAGCTTTCTTT
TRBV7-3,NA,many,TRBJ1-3,CASHLGGESSGNTIYF,TGTGCCAGCCACCTAGGGGGGGAGAGCTCTGGAAACACCATATATTTT
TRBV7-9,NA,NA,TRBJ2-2,CASSLSPGELFF,TGTGCCAGCAGCTTAAGCCCCGGGGAGCTGTTTTTT
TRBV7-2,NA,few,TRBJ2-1,CASNSHGGATVNEQFF,TGTGCCAGCAACTCACATGGGGGGGCGACGGTCAATGAGCAGTTCTTC
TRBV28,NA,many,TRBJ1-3,CASSPDNRSGNTIYF,TGTGCCAGCAGTCCAGACAACCGCTCTGGAAACACCATATATTTT
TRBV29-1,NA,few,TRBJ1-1,CSVLSRGSAEAFF,TGCAGCGTGCTCAGTCGGGGGTCCGCTGAAGCTTTCTTT
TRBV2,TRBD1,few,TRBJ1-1,CASSNRGVAFF,TGTGCCAGCAGTAACAGGGGAGTTGCTTTCTTT
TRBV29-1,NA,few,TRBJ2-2,CSVEVNTGELFF,TGCAGCGTTGAGGTGAACACCGGGGAGCTGTTTTTT
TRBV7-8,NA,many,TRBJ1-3,CASSLSSENTIYF,TGTGCCAGCAGCTTATCCTCTGAAAACACCATATATTTT
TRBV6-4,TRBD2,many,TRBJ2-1,CASSTAGGENNEQFF,TGTGCCAGCAGTACGGCGGGGGGGGAAAACAATGAGCAGTTCTTC
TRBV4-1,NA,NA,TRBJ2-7,CASSEQAQGTYEQYF,TGCGCCAGCAGCGAACAGGCCCAGGGAACCTACGAGCAGTACTTC
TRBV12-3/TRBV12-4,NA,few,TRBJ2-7,CASSSFTSYEQYF,TGTGCCAGCAGCTCGTTTACATCCTACGAGCAGTACTTC
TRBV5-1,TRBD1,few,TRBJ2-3,CASSFHGQGTDTQYF,TGCGCCAGCAGCTTCCATGGACAGGGGACAGATACGCAGTATTTT
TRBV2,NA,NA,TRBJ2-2,CATLAARTGELFF,TGTGCCACCCTAGCTGCGAGAACCGGGGAGCTGTTTTTT
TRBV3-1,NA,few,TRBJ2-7,CASSQGSHEQYF,TGTGCCAGCAGCCAGGGGTCCCACGAGCAGTACTTC
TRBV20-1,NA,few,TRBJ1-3,CSAADRYSGNTIYF,TGCAGTGCCGCGGACCGCTACTCTGGAAACACCATATATTTT
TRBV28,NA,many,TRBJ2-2,CASSSPGAPGELFF,TGTGCCAGCAGTTCCCCGGGGGCTCCCGGGGAGCTGTTTTTT
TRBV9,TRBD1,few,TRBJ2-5,CASSVRGTGQETQYF,TGTGCCAGCAGCGTGAGGGGGACAGGGCAAGAGACCCAGTACTTC
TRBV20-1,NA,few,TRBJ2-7,CSAPDASSYEQYF,TGCAGTGCTCCGGACGCAAGCTCCTACGAGCAGTACTTC
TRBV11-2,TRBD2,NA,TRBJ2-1,CASSFGGEGLDEQFF,TGTGCCAGCAGCTTTGGGGGGGAGGGCCTCGATGAGCAGTTCTTC
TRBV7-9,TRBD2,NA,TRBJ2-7,CASSAPTSGSHEQYF,TGTGCCAGCAGCGCGCCAACTAGCGGGAGTCACGAGCAGTACTTC
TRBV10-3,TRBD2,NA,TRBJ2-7,CAAAGTIYEQYF,TGTGCCGCGGCCGGGACTATCTACGAGCAGTACTTC
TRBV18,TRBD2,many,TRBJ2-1,CASSPPLLAGGFSYNEQFF,TGTGCCAGCTCACCACCCCTTTTAGCGGGAGGGTTCTCCTACAATGAGCAGTTCTTC
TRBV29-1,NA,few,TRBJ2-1,CSGGLSWSSEQFF,TGCAGCGGTGGACTCTCCTGGAGTAGTGAGCAGTTCTTC
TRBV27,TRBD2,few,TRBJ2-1,CASSLLRAGASYNEQFF,TGTGCCAGCAGTTTATTAAGGGCGGGAGCGTCCTACAATGAGCAGTTCTTC
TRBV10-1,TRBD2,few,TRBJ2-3,CASSASGRTDTQYF,TGCGCCAGCAGTGCTAGCGGCCGCACAGATACGCAGTATTTT
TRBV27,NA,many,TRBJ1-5,CASSLSYRANQPQHF,TGTGCCAGCAGTTTATCGTACCGGGCCAATCAGCCCCAGCATTTT
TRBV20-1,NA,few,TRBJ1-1,CSARDGLGLSTEAFF,TGCAGTGCTAGAGATGGGCTGGGTCTAAGCACTGAAGCTTTCTTT
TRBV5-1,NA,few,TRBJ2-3,CASSLELSLDTQYF,TGCGCCAGCAGCTTGGAACTCAGTCTAGATACGCAGTATTTT
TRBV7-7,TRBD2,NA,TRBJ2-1,CASSKGSGSRNEQFF,TGTGCCAGCAGCAAAGGTAGCGGGAGTAGGAATGAGCAGTTCTTC
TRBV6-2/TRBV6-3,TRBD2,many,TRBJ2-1,CASTPRRRESNEQFF,TGTGCCAGCACCCCTCGTCGGCGGGAGAGCAATGAGCAGTTCTTC